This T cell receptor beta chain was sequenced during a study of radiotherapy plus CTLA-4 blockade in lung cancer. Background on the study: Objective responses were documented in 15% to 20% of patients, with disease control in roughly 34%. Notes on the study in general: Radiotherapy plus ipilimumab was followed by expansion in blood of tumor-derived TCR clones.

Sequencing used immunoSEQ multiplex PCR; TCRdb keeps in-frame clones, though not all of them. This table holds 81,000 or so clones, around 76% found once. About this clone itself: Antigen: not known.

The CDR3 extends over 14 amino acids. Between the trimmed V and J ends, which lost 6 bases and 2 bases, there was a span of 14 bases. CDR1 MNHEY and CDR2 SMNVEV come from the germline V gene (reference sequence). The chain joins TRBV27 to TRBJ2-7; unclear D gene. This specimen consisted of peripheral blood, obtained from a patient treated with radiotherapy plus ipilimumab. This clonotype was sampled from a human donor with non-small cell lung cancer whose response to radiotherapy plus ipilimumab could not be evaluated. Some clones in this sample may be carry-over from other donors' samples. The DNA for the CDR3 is TGTGCCAGCAGCCTACGACGACACCCCTACGAGCAGTACTTC. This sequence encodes CASSLRRHPYEQYF.